The 20 T cell receptor beta chains below come from one sample, sequenced in a study of T cells in Graves' hyperthyroidism and ophthalmopathy. Amplification of TCR beta CDR3 regions was performed using RNA transcripts as template. The HTBI primer set served for first-round RT-PCR of the TCR CDR3. One entry per CDR3 protein results from TCRdb running MiXCR on the multiplex PCR reads. The sample yields hundreds of thousands of distinct CDR3 sequences, approximately 16% seen once. Sequences were obtained from blood. These receptors were taken from a woman in her thirties or forties with Graves' ophthalmopathy.

V usage is TRBV4-1 and J usage is TRBJ2-4; 9 bases line up with TRBD2. Trimming cost V 4 bases and J 1 base; bases outside gene matches: 8. CDR3 length equals 17 residues. The germline V gene encodes CDR1 MGHRA and CDR2 YSYEKL. CDR3: CASSRGLAGAAKNIQYF. The CDR3 nucleotides are TGCGCCAGCAGCCGGGGGTTAGCGGGAGCTGCCAAAAACATTCAGTACTTC.

This clonotype was detected only a few times. The chain has TRBV20-1 and TRBJ1-4; D is perhaps TRBD1 (5 bases). V lost 5 bases, J lost 5 bases, and 9 bases lay in between. Germline V CDR1 and CDR2: DFQATT, SNEGSKA (reference sequence). The CDR3 runs to 12 residues. CDR3 region: CSARRGNEKLFF. The CDR3 DNA reads as TGCAGTGCTCGTCGGGGGAATGAAAAACTGTTTTTT.

This clonotype was counted many times. The chain uses TRBV20-1 and TRBJ2-1; no clear D gene. The V gene's germline CDR1 is DFQATT and CDR2 SNEGSKA (reference sequence). The CDR3 has 11 residues. Trimming removed 4 bases from V and 6 bases from J, with 7 bases in between. CDR3 sequence reads: CSATSLNEQFF. CDR3 in DNA: TGCAGTGCTACTAGTCTCAATGAGCAGTTCTTC.

The V and J genes are TRBV6-1 and TRBJ2-7; the D call may be TRBD1 or TRBD2 (6 bases each). Deletions cut 6 bases from V and 6 bases from J, with 15 bases between. The germline V gene encodes CDR1 MNHNS and CDR2 SASEGT. This CDR3 region has 13 residues. CDR3 sequence: CASSPARGAEQYF. Here the CDR3 DNA reads TGTGCCAGCAGCCCCGCAAGGGGGGCCGAGCAGTACTTC.

The sample holds many counts of this clonotype. J is TRBJ2-1 and V is TRBV7-9; TRBD1 might be the D (6 bases). The CDR3 is 14 amino acids. Germline CDR1 SEHNR, CDR2 FQNEAQ (reference sequence). Trimming took off 0 bases at V and 6 bases at J, with 9 bases between the two ends. The CDR3 reads CASSLAQGINEQFF. For the CDR3, the DNA is TGTGCCAGCAGCTTAGCGCAGGGGATCAATGAGCAGTTCTTC.

This clonotype showed up many times. V gene TRBV5-1 combines with J gene TRBJ2-3, with 14 bases lining up with TRBD2. Germline V gives CDR1 SGHRS, CDR2 YFSETQ. V gave up 4 bases and J gave up 1 base; unmatched junction bases: 2. The CDR3 covers 16 residues. CDR3: CASSRGLAGGTDTQYF. The CDR3 DNA reads TGCGCCAGCAGCAGGGGACTAGCGGGAGGCACAGATACGCAGTATTTT. Full variable domain (rest looked up from reference TRBV5-1 and TRBJ2-3): KAGVTQTPRYLIKTRGQQVTLSCSPISGHRSVSWYQQTPGQGLQFLFEYFSETQRNKGNFPGRFSGRQFSNSRSEMNVSTLELGDSALYLCASSRGLAGGTDTQYFGPGTRLTVL.

This clonotype was seen repeatedly, ten times or more. J is TRBJ1-1 and V is TRBV30; 8 nucleotides agree with TRBD1. V lost 4 bases and J lost 1; bases outside the gene matches: 2. The CDR3 runs 13 residues. Germline V gene lookup returns CDR1 GTSNPN and CDR2 SVGIG (reference sequence). CDR3 sequence (DNA): TGTGCCTGGACAGGGGGCGAGAACACTGAAGCTTTCTTT. Amino acids: CAWTGGENTEAFF.

This clonotype appeared a few times. This rearrangement joins TRBV28 to TRBJ1-5; D not certain. V gave up 5 bases and J gave up 1 base, with 9 bases separating them. Per the germline V gene, CDR1 is MDHEN and CDR2 is SYDVKM. The CDR3 extends over 14 amino acids. The CDR3 nucleotides are TGTGCCAGCAGTCCTCACGTGAGCAATCAGCCCCAGCATTTT. Residues: CASSPHVSNQPQHF. The full variable domain, in which reference TRBV28 and TRBJ1-5 provide the parts outside the CDR3, is DVKVTQSSRYLVKRTGEKVFLECVQDMDHENMFWYRQDPGLGLRLIYFSYDVKMKEKGDIPEGYSVSREKKERFSLILESASTNQTSMYLCASSPHVSNQPQHFGDGTRLSIL.

This clonotype was seen repeatedly, ten times or more. The chain has TRBV9 and TRBJ2-7; 9 positions match TRBD1. Trimming cost V 3 bases and J 3 bases; bases outside gene matches: 7. The germline gives CDR1 SGDLS, CDR2 YYNGEE. This CDR3 spans 15 amino acids. Written as DNA, the CDR3 is TGTGCCAGCAGCGACCGGGACAGGGATTTCTACGAGCAGTACTTC. It codes for CASSDRDRDFYEQYF.

In this sample, this clonotype turned up a few times. The chain uses TRBV5-1 and TRBJ2-4; possibly TRBD1 for D (6 bases). V was clipped by 2 bases and J by 0 bases, with 12 bases between them. The CDR3 totals 16 residues. The germline V gene encodes CDR1 SGHRS and CDR2 YFSETQ. In DNA form, the CDR3 reads TGCGCCAGCAGCTTACAGGGAGTGTCAGCCAAAAACATTCAGTACTTC. Protein: CASSLQGVSAKNIQYF.

This clonotype was observed a handful of times. The J gene is TRBJ2-1, the V gene TRBV24-1, with a possible D match to TRBD1 (5 bases). Germline V gene data show CDR1 as KGHDR and CDR2 as SFDVKD. This CDR3 comprises 14 residues. V lost 5 bases, J lost 4 bases, and 11 bases lay in between. CDR3 region: CATSVAGPYNEQFF. DNA for the CDR3: TGTGCCACCAGTGTGGCAGGGCCTTACAATGAGCAGTTCTTC.

This clonotype showed up many times. J is TRBJ2-1 and V is TRBV6-1; possible D gene TRBD2, 5 bases. V was clipped by 6 bases and J by 8 bases, with 17 bases between them. CDR3 size: 14 residues. In germline, CDR1 is MNHNS, CDR2 SASEGT. CDR3 sequence reads: CASRAVARRDEQFF. In nucleotides, the CDR3 is TGTGCCAGCAGGGCAGTTGCTAGGCGGGATGAGCAGTTCTTC.

This clonotype was found many times. The junction differs from germline at one of its ends, possibly a read error. The chain combines TRBV5-1 with TRBJ2-7; TRBD2 agrees at 11 bases. Germline V lookup: CDR1 SGHRS, CDR2 YFSETQ. The CDR3 has 15 residues. The CDR3 region has the DNA TGTGCCAGCAGCCCGGGACTAGCGGAAACCTACGAGCAGTACTTC. As protein: CASSPGLAETYEQYF.

This clonotype came up many times. The chain couples TRBV3-1 to TRBJ1-1; perhaps TRBD1 as D (5 bases). With 6 bases removed from V and 8 bases from J, the gap between germline ends came to 13 bases. The V gene's germline CDR1 is LGHDT and CDR2 YNNKEL (reference sequence). The CDR3 covers 12 residues. The CDR3 DNA is TGTGCCAGCAGTCGGGACCGGGAAGAAGCTTTCTTT. The encoded protein is CASSRDREEAFF.

This clonotype was counted only a few times. This chain connects TRBV5-1 to TRBJ2-1; TRBD2 agrees at 7 bases. V shed 0 bases, J shed 9 bases, and the junction held 6 bases outside the gene matches. The CDR3 has 14 amino acids. Germline V gene lookup returns CDR1 SGHRS and CDR2 YFSETQ. This CDR3 reads CASSLVAGEGEQFF. CDR3 DNA: TGCGCCAGCAGCTTGGTGGCGGGAGAAGGTGAGCAGTTCTTC.

This clonotype was recorded a few times. V usage is TRBV20-1 and J usage is TRBJ1-5; D remains unclear. V was shortened by 6 bases and J by 4 bases, with 16 bases between the two germline ends. The CDR3 contains 14 residues. The germline V gene encodes CDR1 DFQATT and CDR2 SNEGSKA (reference sequence). CDR3 sequence (DNA): TGCAGTGCGCGGGGAGAGAATCTTAATCAGCCCCAGCATTTT. It codes for CSARGENLNQPQHF.

This clonotype was seen at least ten times. In DNA, the CDR3 is TGTGCCAGCAGCTTACGGGACGAAGAGACCCAGTACTTC. This encodes CASSLRDEETQYF. The chain is built from TRBV7-9 and TRBJ2-5, with D tentatively TRBD1 or TRBD2 (5 bases each). Germline V gene lookup returns CDR1 SEHNR and CDR2 FQNEAQ (reference sequence). The CDR3 runs 13 residues. Trimming shortened V by 2 bases and J by 3 bases, and 7 bases separated the two germline ends.

This clonotype came up a few times. A much larger clone sits a single nucleotide away, making a read error possible. The rearrangement links TRBV7-3 to TRBJ2-2; maybe TRBD1 (6 bases). Germline V lookup: CDR1 SGHTA, CDR2 FQGTGA. The V end was cut by 3 bases, the J end by 1 base, with 9 bases between. This CDR3 spans 15 amino acids. CDR3 amino acids: CASSLGRGNTGELFF. The DNA for the CDR3 is TGTGCCAGCAGCTTGGGCAGGGGGAACACCGGGGAGCTGTTTTTT.

This clonotype was recorded many times. The J gene is TRBJ1-4, the V gene TRBV18; D gene uncertain. With 0 bases removed from V and 8 bases from J, the gap between germline ends came to 13 bases. This CDR3 has 15 residues. The V gene's germline CDR1 is KGHSH and CDR2 LQKENI. The DNA for the CDR3 is TGTGCCAGCTCACCACCGGGAGGAAGCGGCGAAAAACTGTTTTTT. This codes for CASSPPGGSGEKLFF.

The chain carries TRBV18 and TRBJ2-2, with D hard to call. V gave up 3 bases and J gave up 4 bases, with 12 bases separating them. CDR1 is KGHSH, CDR2 LQKENI, per germline. CDR3 size: 15 residues. CDR3 in amino acids: CASSPAAESTGELFF. The CDR3 coding sequence is TGTGCCAGCTCACCGGCGGCAGAAAGCACCGGGGAGCTGTTTTTT. Using reference TRBV18 and TRBJ2-2 for the parts outside the CDR3, the full variable domain is NAGVMQNPRHLVRRRGQEARLRCSPMKGHSHVYWYRQLPEEGLKFMVYLQKENIIDESGMPKERFSAEFPKEGPSILRIQQVVRGDSAAYFCASSPAAESTGELFFGEGSRLTVL.